Below are 26 T cell receptor beta chains sequenced from a single sample in a study of T cells in Graves' hyperthyroidism and ophthalmopathy. TCR beta CDR3 sequences were amplified from RNA transcripts. First-round RT-PCR of the TCR CDR3 relied on the HTBI primer set. TCRdb recomputed calls from the multiplex PCR reads with MiXCR, one row per CDR3 protein. The sample yields 690,000 or so distinct CDR3 sequences, roughly a sixth seen once. The source material was blood. All receptors come from a woman aged 45-65 years with Graves' hyperthyroidism that later progressed to Graves' ophthalmopathy.

In regard to this clonotype: A much larger clone differs from this one at a single base, so this may be a read error. The V gene is TRBV7-9, the J gene TRBJ2-1; TRBD2 agrees at 7 bases. The J segment lost 0 bases and the V segment lost 2 bases, leaving 4 bases of the junction unmatched. Germline CDR1 and CDR2: SEHNR and FQNEAQ (reference sequence). The length of the CDR3 is 16 residues. CDR3 sequence: CASSLSASGSYNEQFF. In DNA form, the CDR3 reads TGTGCCAGCAGCTTATCGGCTAGCGGCTCCTACAATGAGCAGTTCTTC. Full variable domain (missing parts from reference TRBV7-9 and TRBJ2-1): DTGVSQNPRHKITKRGQNVTFRCDPISEHNRLYWYRQTLGQGPEFLTYFQNEAQLEKSRLLSDRFSAERPKGSFSTLEIQRTEQGDSAMYLCASSLSASGSYNEQFFGPGTRLTVL.

This chain links TRBV7-8 with TRBJ1-1; D is perhaps TRBD1 (6 bases). With 6 bases removed from V and 0 bases from J, the gap between germline ends came to 11 bases. Per the germline V gene, CDR1 is SGHVS and CDR2 is FQNEAQ. The CDR3 length is 14 residues. The CDR3 DNA reads as TGTGCCAGCAGTGGGGGCAAAATGAACACTGAAGCTTTCTTT. It translates to CASSGGKMNTEAFF. Full variable domain (outside the CDR3, taken from reference TRBV7-8 and TRBJ1-1): GAGVSQSPRYKVAKRGQDVALRCDPISGHVSLFWYQQALGQGPEFLTYFQNEAQLDKSGLPSDRFFAERPEGSVSTLKIQRTQQEDSAVYLCASSGGKMNTEAFFGQGTRLTVV.

Many counts were recorded for this clonotype. This chain links TRBV7-9 with TRBJ1-2; D gene ambiguous. Trimming removed 4 bases from V and 0 bases from J, with 9 bases in between. Germline assignment: CDR1 SEHNR and CDR2 FQNEAQ (reference sequence). The length of the CDR3 is 14 residues. The CDR3 sequence is CASSSSTTNYGYTF. The CDR3 DNA is TGTGCCAGCAGCTCTTCGACCACTAACTATGGCTACACCTTC.

This clonotype was picked up a small number of times. The chain uses TRBV6-1 and TRBJ2-3; D may correspond to TRBD1 or TRBD2 (5 bases each). Germline loops: CDR1 MNHNS, CDR2 SASEGT. V was shortened by 6 bases and J by 4 bases, with 20 bases between the two germline ends. The CDR3 consists of 16 residues. The CDR3 bases are TGTGCCAGCAGATGGGGACCCGAGGGGCGTTCAGATACGCAGTATTTT. Its protein is CASRWGPEGRSDTQYF.

J is TRBJ2-2 and V is TRBV9; TRBD1 matches at 7 bases. The CDR3 has 16 amino acids. The V gene's germline CDR1 is SGDLS and CDR2 YYNGEE. V trimming: 0 bases; J trimming: 1 base; junction bases outside the gene matches: 3. CDR3 loop: CASSVGQGLNTGELFF. As DNA, the CDR3 is TGTGCCAGCAGCGTAGGACAGGGCCTGAACACCGGGGAGCTGTTTTTT. The whole variable domain, remainder taken from reference TRBV9 and TRBJ2-2, is DSGVTQTPKHLITATGQRVTLRCSPRSGDLSVYWYQQSLDQGLQFLIQYYNGEERAKGNILERFSAQQFPDLHSELNLSSLELGDSALYFCASSVGQGLNTGELFFGEGSRLTVL.

The rearrangement uses TRBV5-6 and TRBJ1-6, with TRBD1 matching 7 bases. CDR1 is SGHDT and CDR2 is YYEEEE in the germline V gene. The CDR3 loop spans 17 amino acids. The V segment lost 2 bases and the J segment 6 bases; nucleotides outside the gene matches: 11. CDR3 region: CASSFRTGNPTNSPLHF. CDR3 coding DNA: TGTGCCAGCAGCTTTCGGACAGGCAATCCCACTAATTCACCCCTCCACTTT. The full variable domain, in which reference TRBV5-6 and TRBJ1-6 provide the parts outside the CDR3, is DAGVTQSPTHLIKTRGQQVTLRCSPKSGHDTVSWYQQALGQGPQFIFQYYEEEERQRGNFPDRFSGHQFPNYSSELNVNALLLGDSALYLCASSFRTGNPTNSPLHFGNGTRLTVT.

A word on this clonotype: A read error may explain this, as a much larger clone is one base away. As DNA, the CDR3 is TGCAGTGCTAGAGGGGGACCTAGCGGGGGGAGCTCCTACGAGCAGTACTTC. This sequence encodes CSARGGPSGGSSYEQYF. The gene calls are TRBV20-1 and TRBJ2-7, with 11 bases aligning to TRBD2. The V segment lost 1 base and the J segment 0 bases; nucleotides outside the gene matches: 8. The CDR3 length is 17 residues. Germline CDR1 is DFQATT and CDR2 is SNEGSKA (reference sequence).

V gene TRBV27 combines with J gene TRBJ1-2; D is perhaps TRBD1 (5 bases). Between the trimmed V and J ends, which lost 8 bases and 2 bases, there was a span of 12 bases. Germline CDR1 is MNHEY and CDR2 is SMNVEV (reference sequence). This CDR3 spans 13 amino acids. The CDR3 region has the DNA TGTGCCAGCGGCCTCAAGGGGAACTATGGCTACACCTTC. Translation gives CASGLKGNYGYTF.

This clonotype was counted many times. This rearrangement joins TRBV4-1 to TRBJ1-5; D unresolved. V lost 3 bases and J lost 0, with 12 bases in between. The CDR3 length is 16 residues. Germline CDR1 reads MGHRA; CDR2 reads YSYEKL. CDR3 protein: CASSQQPGLSNQPQHF. The CDR3 nucleotides read TGCGCCAGCAGCCAGCAACCGGGTCTTAGCAATCAGCCCCAGCATTTT.

In this sample, this clonotype turned up many times. The chain uses TRBV12-5 and TRBJ1-2; D call uncertain. The CDR3 spans 14 residues. V lost 3 bases and J 7 bases, leaving 15 bases between the germline ends. The germline gives CDR1 LGHNT, CDR2 FRNRAP. CDR3 bases: TGTGCTAGTGGTTTTAGCGGAGTACCAAGTGGCTACACCTTC. This codes for CASGFSGVPSGYTF.

This clonotype was counted ten times or more. V and J are TRBV5-1 and TRBJ2-1; TRBD2 agrees at 8 bases. The J segment lost 2 bases and the V segment lost 4 bases, leaving 8 bases of the junction unmatched. The CDR3 is made up of 16 amino acids. Germline V gene sequence: CDR1 SGHRS, CDR2 YFSETQ. CDR3 sequence reads: CASSGGRRGAYNEQFF. The CDR3 DNA reads TGCGCCAGCAGCGGGGGTCGGCGGGGGGCCTACAATGAGCAGTTCTTC.

Ten or more counts support this clonotype. The rearrangement uses TRBV20-1 and TRBJ1-1; D gene unclear. V was shortened by 2 bases and J by 1 base, with 8 bases between the two germline ends. The CDR3 is 13 amino acids. Germline CDR1 DFQATT, CDR2 SNEGSKA (reference sequence). CDR3 in DNA: TGCAGTGCTAGAAAACAGAGGAACACTGAAGCTTTCTTT. Translation: CSARKQRNTEAFF.

The sample holds many counts of this clonotype. The rearrangement uses TRBV7-8 and TRBJ2-4, with 7 positions matching TRBD1. This CDR3 comprises 16 residues. The V gene end was trimmed by 5 bases and the J gene end by 0 bases; junction bases not matched to a gene: 7. CDR1 SGHVS and CDR2 FQNEAQ come from the germline V gene. Here the CDR3 reads CASSVITGEAKNIQYF. The DNA for the CDR3 is TGTGCCAGCAGCGTCATAACAGGGGAAGCCAAAAACATTCAGTACTTC.

The sample holds a few counts of this clonotype. J is TRBJ1-5 and V is TRBV2; the D is unclear. The germline V gene encodes CDR1 SNHLY and CDR2 FYNNEI. V dropped 1 base and J dropped 1 base, with 11 bases sitting between them. This CDR3 is built from 16 residues. The CDR3 is CASSEEAGLSNQPQHF. The CDR3 region has the DNA TGTGCCAGCAGTGAAGAGGCAGGTTTAAGCAATCAGCCCCAGCATTTT.

The sample holds many counts of this clonotype. The CDR3 DNA reads as TGTGCCAGCAGCCATAGACTGGATACTGCTTATGGCTACACCTTC. It yields the protein CASSHRLDTAYGYTF. The chain has TRBV11-1 and TRBJ1-2; D gene unclear. The length of the CDR3 is 15 residues. V gave up 5 bases and J gave up 5 bases, with 18 bases separating them. Germline V gene lookup returns CDR1 SGHAT and CDR2 FQDESV (reference sequence). Complete variable domain (other parts from reference TRBV11-1 and TRBJ1-2): EAEVAQSPRYKITEKSQAVAFWCDPISGHATLYWYRQILGQGPELLVQFQDESVVDDSQLPKDRFSAERLKGVDSTLKIQPAELGDSAMYLCASSHRLDTAYGYTFGSGTRLTVV.

This clonotype has just a few counts. The chain carries TRBV29-1 and TRBJ1-4, with 7 bases aligning to TRBD1. The J segment lost 8 bases and the V segment lost 7 bases, leaving 10 bases of the junction unmatched. There are 13 residues in the CDR3. Germline lookup yields CDR1 SQVTM and CDR2 ANQGSEA. The CDR3 protein is CSGKGGGGEKLFF. In nucleotides, the CDR3 is TGCAGCGGGAAGGGAGGGGGCGGCGAAAAACTGTTTTTT. The whole variable domain, remainder taken from reference TRBV29-1 and TRBJ1-4, is SAVISQKPSRDICQRGTSLTIQCQVDSQVTMMFWYRQQPGQSLTLIATANQGSEATYESGFVIDKFPISRPNLTFSTLTVSNMSPEDSSIYLCSGKGGGGEKLFFGSGTQLSVL.

This clonotype showed up many times. The chain carries TRBV11-2 and TRBJ2-3, with D tentatively TRBD1 (6 bases). Trimming took off 0 bases at V and 4 bases at J, with 11 bases between the two ends. The CDR3 totals 15 residues. Germline values: CDR1 SGHAT, CDR2 FQNNGV. CDR3 bases: TGTGCCAGCAGCTTAGAGGGGGCCGGGTCAGATACGCAGTATTTT. This codes for CASSLEGAGSDTQYF. Based on the CDR3 plus reference TRBV11-2 and TRBJ2-3, the full variable domain is EAGVAQSPRYKIIEKRQSVAFWCNPISGHATLYWYQQILGQGPKLLIQFQNNGVVDDSQLPKDRFSAERLKGVDSTLKIQPAKLEDSAVYLCASSLEGAGSDTQYFGPGTRLTVL.

The chain links TRBV28 to TRBJ1-6; D is unclear. Per germline, CDR1 MDHEN and CDR2 SYDVKM. The CDR3 is 15 amino acids. V dropped 2 bases and J dropped 8 bases, with 13 bases sitting between them. The CDR3 loop is CASSLTGIEDSPLHF. The CDR3 nucleotides are TGTGCCAGCAGTTTAACGGGTATTGAAGATTCACCCCTCCACTTT. Using reference TRBV28 and TRBJ1-6 for the parts outside the CDR3, the full variable domain is DVKVTQSSRYLVKRTGEKVFLECVQDMDHENMFWYRQDPGLGLRLIYFSYDVKMKEKGDIPEGYSVSREKKERFSLILESASTNQTSMYLCASSLTGIEDSPLHFGNGTRLTVT.

V is TRBV12-3 or TRBV12-4 and J is TRBJ2-3; 7 bases match TRBD2. Trimming at V came to 6 bases and at J to 11 bases, leaving 8 bases not matched to a gene. The CDR3 has 12 amino acids. The CDR3 coding sequence is TGTGCCAGCAGCCCCGATGGGAGGGGGCAGTATTTT. Protein sequence: CASSPDGRGQYF.

The V gene is TRBV3-1, the J gene TRBJ1-5; a possible D gene is TRBD1 (6 bases). Trimming shortened V by 0 bases and J by 7 bases, and 13 bases separated the two germline ends. Germline-derived CDR1 and CDR2 are LGHDT and YNNKEL (reference sequence). This CDR3 has 15 amino acids. The CDR3 DNA follows: TGTGCCAGCAGCCAAGATGGCAGGGGAGGCCAGCCCCAGCATTTT. Translation: CASSQDGRGGQPQHF.

The chain uses TRBV18 and TRBJ1-5, with D maybe TRBD1 (5 bases). Trimming shortened V by 9 bases and J by 1 base, and 10 bases separated the two germline ends. Germline V lookup: CDR1 KGHSH, CDR2 LQKENI. CDR3 length: 13 amino acids. CDR3 residues: CARGPGSNQPQHF. The CDR3 nucleotides are TGTGCCAGGGGACCAGGGAGCAATCAGCCCCAGCATTTT.

This clonotype has just a few counts. The V and J genes are TRBV20-1 and TRBJ2-1; the D gene is possibly TRBD2 (5 bases). Germline V lookup: CDR1 DFQATT, CDR2 SNEGSKA (reference sequence). The germline V and J ends were trimmed by 3 bases and 4 bases, with 16 bases remaining between them. The CDR3 extends over 15 amino acids. The DNA for the CDR3 is TGCAGTGCTAGCAAGTACGGGGAGTTATACAATGAGCAGTTCTTC. This sequence encodes CSASKYGELYNEQFF.

This clonotype has a handful of counts. The gene calls are TRBV6-1 and TRBJ1-4, with 7 bases identical to TRBD1. The V gene end was trimmed by 6 bases and the J gene end by 7 bases; junction bases not matched to a gene: 17. The germline CDR1 and CDR2 sequences are MNHNS and SASEGT. This CDR3 is 17 amino acids long. Written as DNA, the CDR3 is TGTGCCAGCAGCCCCAGTCCCGACAGGGAGGATGGTGAAAAACTGTTTTTT. Translating it yields CASSPSPDREDGEKLFF.

The gene calls are TRBV7-2 and TRBJ2-5, with 8 bases lining up with TRBD1. The germline CDR1 and CDR2 sequences are SGHTA and FQGNSA. J lost 2 bases, V lost 2 bases, and 7 bases had no gene match. This CDR3 is 16 amino acids long. The chain's CDR3 is CASSLSGGKQQETQYF. CDR3 DNA sequence: TGTGCCAGCAGCTTATCAGGGGGCAAGCAACAAGAGACCCAGTACTTC.

This clonotype came up many times. The rearrangement joins TRBV2 to TRBJ2-3, with D unresolved. Trimming took 4 bases from V and 0 from J, leaving 5 bases between them. This CDR3 is built from 13 residues. From germline, CDR1 is SNHLY and CDR2 FYNNEI. DNA for the CDR3: TGTGCCAGCAGTGGCCCTAGCACAGATACGCAGTATTTT. As protein: CASSGPSTDTQYF.

This clonotype was detected only a few times. This sequence joins TRBV27 and TRBJ2-1, with 9 bases that match TRBD2. The V segment lost 2 bases and the J segment 5 bases; nucleotides outside the gene matches: 7. Germline V CDR1 and CDR2: MNHEY, SMNVEV (reference sequence). This CDR3 region has 16 residues. The CDR3 is CASSLAGGLRNNEQFF. The CDR3 DNA follows: TGTGCCAGCAGTTTAGCGGGGGGGCTAAGAAACAATGAGCAGTTCTTC.